What follows is one T cell receptor beta chain and its context. The source of the sample is a study of control samples from healthy donors and cancer patients. The CDR3 is made up of 14 amino acids. V trimming: 5 bases; J trimming: 1 base; junction bases outside the gene matches: 4. Looked up from germline, CDR1 is SGHTA and CDR2 is FQGTGA. Libraries were prepared by immunoSEQ multiplex PCR; TCRdb keeps only in-frame clonotypes and omits some of them. The table includes tens of thousands of clones, roughly nine tenths detected once. Sequences were obtained from blood. This chain joins TRBV7-3 and TRBJ1-1; 7 bases map to TRBD1. The receptor comes from a woman aged 55-75 years in good health. CDR3 residues: CASSPNRGNTEAFF. DNA of the CDR3: TGTGCCAGCAGCCCGAACAGGGGGAACACTGAAGCTTTCTTT.